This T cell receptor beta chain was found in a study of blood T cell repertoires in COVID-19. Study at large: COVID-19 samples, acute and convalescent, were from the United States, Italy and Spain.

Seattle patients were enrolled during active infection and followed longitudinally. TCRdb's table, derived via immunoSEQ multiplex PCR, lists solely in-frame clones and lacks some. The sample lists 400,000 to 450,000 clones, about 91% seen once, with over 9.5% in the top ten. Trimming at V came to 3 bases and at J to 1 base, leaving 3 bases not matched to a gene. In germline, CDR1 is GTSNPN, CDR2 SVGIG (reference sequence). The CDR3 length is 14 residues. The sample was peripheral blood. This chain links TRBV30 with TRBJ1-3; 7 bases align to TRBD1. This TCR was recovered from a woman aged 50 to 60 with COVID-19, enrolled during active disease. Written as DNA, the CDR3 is TGTGCCTGGAGGACACAGGGGTCTGGAAACACCATATATTTT. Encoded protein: CAWRTQGSGNTIYF.